This paragraph reports one T cell receptor beta chain. This record belongs to a study of blood T cell repertoires in COVID-19. There are 12 residues in the CDR3. V shed 2 bases and J shed 7 bases, with 9 bases lying between them. The V gene's germline CDR1 is MNHEY and CDR2 SMNVEV (reference sequence). Using immunoSEQ multiplex PCR, the repertoire was profiled, and TCRdb retains in-frame clones only, with some absent. The sample contains 70,000 to 95,000 clones, roughly 90% of which appear only once. The sequence was collected from a man aged 45-65 years with COVID-19, enrolled during active disease. J is TRBJ2-7 and V is TRBV27; maybe TRBD2 (6 bases). Sequences were obtained from peripheral blood. The CDR3 DNA follows: TGTGCCAGCAGTTTAAGGGGAGGAGAGCAGTACTTC. Encoded protein: CASSLRGGEQYF.